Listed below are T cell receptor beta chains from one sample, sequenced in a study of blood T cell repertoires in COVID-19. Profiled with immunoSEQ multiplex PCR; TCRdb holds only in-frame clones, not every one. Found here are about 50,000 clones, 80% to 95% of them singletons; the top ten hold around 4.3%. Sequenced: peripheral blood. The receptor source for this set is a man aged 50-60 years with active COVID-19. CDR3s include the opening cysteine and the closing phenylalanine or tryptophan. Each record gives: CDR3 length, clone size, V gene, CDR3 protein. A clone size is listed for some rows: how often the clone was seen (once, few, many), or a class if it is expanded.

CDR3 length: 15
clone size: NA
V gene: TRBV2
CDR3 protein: CASSEQGSLTDTQYF

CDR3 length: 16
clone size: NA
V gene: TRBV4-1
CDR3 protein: CASSQYRGQPNEKLFF

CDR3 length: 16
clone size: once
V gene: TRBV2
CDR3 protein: CASSVQALSWANVLTF

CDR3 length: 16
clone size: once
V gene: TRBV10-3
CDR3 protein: CAISESLAGESDTQYF

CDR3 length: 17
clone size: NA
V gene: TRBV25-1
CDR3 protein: CATEPRTSGRTYNEQFF

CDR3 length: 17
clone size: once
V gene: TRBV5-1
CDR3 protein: CASSSQPPGQANEKLFF

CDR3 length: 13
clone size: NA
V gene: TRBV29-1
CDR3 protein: CSVAGGRDQPQHF

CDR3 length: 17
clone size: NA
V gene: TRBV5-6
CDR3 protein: CASSRLGSGGASDTQYF

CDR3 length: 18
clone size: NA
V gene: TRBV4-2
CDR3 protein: CASSQVGGYPSSNYGYTF

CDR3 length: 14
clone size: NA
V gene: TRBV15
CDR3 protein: CAAKTGQLNTEAFF

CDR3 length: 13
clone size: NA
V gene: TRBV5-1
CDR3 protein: CASSEQDRAEAFF

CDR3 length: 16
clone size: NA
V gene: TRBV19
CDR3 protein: CASSTFSGRALDEQFF

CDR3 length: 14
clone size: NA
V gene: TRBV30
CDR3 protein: CAWSVGLGAAGYTF

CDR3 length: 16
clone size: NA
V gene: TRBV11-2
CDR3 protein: CASSPRGAGGPLEQYF

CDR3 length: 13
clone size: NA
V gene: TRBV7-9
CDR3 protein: CASSFRGAYGYTF

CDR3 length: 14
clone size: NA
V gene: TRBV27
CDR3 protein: CASSFSGTGYEQYF

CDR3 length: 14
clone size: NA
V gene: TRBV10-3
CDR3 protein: CAIRGDRGKEGYTF

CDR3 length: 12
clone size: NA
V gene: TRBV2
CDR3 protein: CASTEGRGEQYF

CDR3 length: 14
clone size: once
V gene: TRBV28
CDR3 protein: CASSYGQGDTEAFF

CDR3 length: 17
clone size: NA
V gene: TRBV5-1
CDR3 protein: CASSLAWGLAGNNEQFF

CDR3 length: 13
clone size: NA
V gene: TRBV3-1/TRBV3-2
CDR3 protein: CASSQVSGSGQYF

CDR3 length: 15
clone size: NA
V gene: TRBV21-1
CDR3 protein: CASTSGQLNTGELFF

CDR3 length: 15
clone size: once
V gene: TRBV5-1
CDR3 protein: CASSLDVAGGDEQFF

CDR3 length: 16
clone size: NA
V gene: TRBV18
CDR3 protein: CASSPPNRGGYNEQFF

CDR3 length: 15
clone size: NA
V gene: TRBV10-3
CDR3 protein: CAISDRDSGANVLTF

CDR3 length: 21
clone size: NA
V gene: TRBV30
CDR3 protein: CAWKIQRGTGGERVSGNTIYF

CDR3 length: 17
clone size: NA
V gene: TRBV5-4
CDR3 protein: CASSWGAGQGFPDTQYF

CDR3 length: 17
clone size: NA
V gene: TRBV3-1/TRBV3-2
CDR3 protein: CASSPYAGLAGYNEQFF

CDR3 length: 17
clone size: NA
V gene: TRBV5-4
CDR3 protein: CASSTSGRGWLNNEQFF

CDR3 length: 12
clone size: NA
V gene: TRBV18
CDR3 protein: CASSLQFPGAFF

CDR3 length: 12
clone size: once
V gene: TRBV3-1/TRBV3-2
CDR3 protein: CASSRADYEQYF

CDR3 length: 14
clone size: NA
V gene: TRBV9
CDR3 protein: CASSFQTGTDTQYF

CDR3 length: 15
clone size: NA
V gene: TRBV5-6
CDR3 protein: CASSSRQGADYGYTF

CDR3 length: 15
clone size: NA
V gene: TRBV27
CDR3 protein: CASSLAALDPYGYTF

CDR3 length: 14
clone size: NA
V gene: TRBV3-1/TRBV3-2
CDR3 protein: CASSPPVFWYGYTF

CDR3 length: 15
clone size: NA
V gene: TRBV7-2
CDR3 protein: CASSIGGQGPYEQYF